These 2 T cell receptor beta chains originate from one sample sequenced in a study of blood T cells in healthy people across ages (dated by TCRdb to between 2015 and 2017). Library prep was done by 5' RACE. Sequencing used an Illumina HiSeq 2500. The second PCR ran for about 7 to 11 cycles and used a J-beta primer mix along with a sample-barcoded 5' primer. TCRdb trimmed the raw reads at Q25, called clones with MiXCR and kept productive beta chains. Each entry is one CDR3 protein sequence, shown with its most common DNA and genes. The sample table records 550,000 to 650,000 distinct CDR3 sequences; less than 35% of these occur just once. The ten largest clones represent approximately 14% of the sample. The sequenced sample consisted of blood. The origin of the receptors is a woman over 75 in good health.

This clonotype was detected many times. The chain carries TRBV5-6 and TRBJ1-1; D gene unclear. CDR1 SGHDT and CDR2 YYEEEE come from the germline V gene. V was pared by 4 bases and J by 8 bases, with 15 bases between. The CDR3 has 13 amino acids. The CDR3 sequence is CASSLEFPVEAFF. In DNA, the CDR3 is TGTGCCAGCAGCCTTGAATTCCCAGTCGAAGCTTTCTTT.

V gene TRBV20-1 combines with J gene TRBJ1-5, with D perhaps TRBD1 (5 bases). Trimming pared 0 bases from V and 4 bases from J, leaving 10 bases between. Germline CDR1 DFQATT, CDR2 SNEGSKA (reference sequence). There are 14 residues in the CDR3. The CDR3 region has the DNA TGCAGTGCTAGAGATCTTTGGGGGAATCAGCCCCAGCATTTT. It is translated as CSARDLWGNQPQHF.